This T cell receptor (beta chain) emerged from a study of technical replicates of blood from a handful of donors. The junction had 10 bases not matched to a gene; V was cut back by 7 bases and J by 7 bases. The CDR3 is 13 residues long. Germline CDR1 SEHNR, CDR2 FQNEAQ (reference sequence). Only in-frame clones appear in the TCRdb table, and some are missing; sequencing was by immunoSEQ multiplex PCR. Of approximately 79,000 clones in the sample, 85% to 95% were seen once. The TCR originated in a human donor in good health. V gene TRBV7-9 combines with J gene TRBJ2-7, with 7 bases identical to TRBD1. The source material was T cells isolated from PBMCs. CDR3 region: CASTPQGDREQYF. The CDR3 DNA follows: TGTGCCAGCACACCTCAGGGGGATCGAGAGCAGTACTTC.